The 19 T cell receptor beta chains reported below all come from one sample, sequenced in a study of blood T cell repertoires in COVID-19. Data came from immunoSEQ multiplex PCR; TCRdb stores just in-frame clones and leaves some out. The sample contains about 210,000 clones, 80% to 85% of which appear only once. Sequencing was carried out using PBMCs or T cells enriched from blood (not recorded which). Receptor source: a woman aged 50 to 65 with acute COVID-19.

The chain links TRBV19 to TRBJ2-3, with TRBD1 identical over 7 bases. Germline assignment: CDR1 LNHDA and CDR2 SQIVND (reference sequence). The CDR3 extends over 16 amino acids. V was clipped by 7 bases and J by 3 bases; unmatched bases: 13. The CDR3 DNA is TGTGCCAGTACTTTCTCAGGGGGTGGGTTAACAGATACGCAGTATTTT. Its translation: CASTFSGGGLTDTQYF.

CDR3: CVSGSYNEQFF. The CDR3 DNA reads as TGTGTGAGCGGTTCCTACAATGAGCAGTTCTTC. The chain joins TRBV12-3 or TRBV12-4 to TRBJ2-1; tentative D call: TRBD2 (5 bases). The CDR3 spans 11 residues.

This clone came up once. V gene TRBV6-6 combines with J gene TRBJ2-1; D remains unclear. Trimming removed 4 bases at V and 7 bases at J, with 17 bases between. The CDR3 is 15 amino acids. Germline V CDR1 and CDR2: MNHNY, SVGAGI (reference sequence). CDR3 sequence: CASSFGRSNRNEQFF. For the CDR3, the DNA is TGTGCCAGCAGTTTTGGCCGATCGAACCGAAATGAGCAGTTCTTC.

V is TRBV15 and J is TRBJ1-1; D unresolved. CDR3 length equals 15 residues. Looked up from germline, CDR1 is LNHNV and CDR2 is YYDKDF (reference sequence). The V gene lost 0 bases and the J gene lost 3 bases, with 11 bases spanning the gap. The CDR3 sequence is CATSRERGRYTEAFF. The CDR3 DNA reads TGTGCCACCAGCAGAGAGCGGGGAAGGTACACTGAAGCTTTCTTT.

The gene calls are TRBV5-1 and TRBJ2-1; 10 bases map to TRBD2. This CDR3 is 14 amino acids long. Germline values: CDR1 SGHRS, CDR2 YFSETQ. Trimming cost V 1 base and J 9 bases; bases outside gene matches: 4. The CDR3 region has the DNA TGCGCCAGCAGCTTGTGGCTAGCGGGAGCTGAGCAGTTCTTC. This gives the protein CASSLWLAGAEQFF.

A few counts support this clone. This chain joins TRBV28 and TRBJ2-7; 9 bases are a match to TRBD2. V lost 6 bases and J lost 5; bases outside the gene matches: 5. Germline lookup yields CDR1 MDHEN and CDR2 SYDVKM. The CDR3 runs 13 residues. The CDR3 nucleotides read TGTGCCAGCAGACGCGGGGGGGCCGACGAGCAGTACTTC. This translates into CASRRGGADEQYF.

Only one count was recorded for this clone. The chain combines TRBV29-1 with TRBJ1-1, with D possibly matching TRBD1 (6 bases). The CDR3 loop spans 15 amino acids. Germline V CDR1 and CDR2: SQVTM, ANQGSEA. Deletions cut 6 bases from V and 3 bases from J, with 20 bases between. This CDR3 is CSVLDFGGPYTEAFF. In DNA form, the CDR3 reads TGCAGCGTCCTTGATTTCGGGGGGCCGTACACTGAAGCTTTCTTT.

The chain joins TRBV5-5 to TRBJ2-7; 9 positions match TRBD1. The CDR3 contains 16 residues. V shed 4 bases, J shed 3 bases, and the junction held 11 bases outside the gene matches. The germline gives CDR1 SGHKS, CDR2 YYEKEE (reference sequence). The CDR3 here is CASSPGTGRSNYEQYF. The CDR3, as DNA: TGTGCCAGCAGCCCCGGGACAGGGAGGTCCAACTACGAGCAGTACTTC.

The chain carries TRBV3-1 (or the pseudogene TRBV3-2) and TRBJ2-7; no clear D. The CDR3 sequence is 16 residues long. Germline values: CDR1 LGHDT, CDR2 YNNKEL (reference sequence). V lost 4 bases and J lost 0, with 16 bases in between. CDR3 region: CASSLGATSSSYEQYF. CDR3 DNA: TGTGCCAGCAGCCTAGGTGCCACATCTAGCTCCTACGAGCAGTACTTC.

CDR3 sequence (DNA): TGTGCCAGCGGTGGACTAGCGGGAGGACCTGGTCAAGAGCAGTACTTC. Translated, it gives CASGGLAGGPGQEQYF. The J gene is TRBJ2-7, the V gene TRBV6-1; 14 positions match TRBD2. Germline V CDR1 and CDR2: MNHNS, SASEGT. J was trimmed by 7 bases and V by 8 bases; bases with no gene match: 13. The CDR3 length is 16 residues.

The chain couples TRBV4-3 to TRBJ1-1; D is undetermined. The CDR3 runs to 16 residues. Germline lookup yields CDR1 LGHNA and CDR2 YSLEER. Trimming removed 0 bases from V and 1 base from J, with 12 bases in between. The CDR3 loop reads CASSQDRFSGNTEAFF. CDR3 coding DNA: TGCGCCAGCAGCCAAGATAGGTTCTCGGGGAACACTGAAGCTTTCTTT.

The CDR3 sequence: CASSQGGPNIQYF. The CDR3 DNA sequence: TGTGCCAGCAGCCAGGGGGGGCCGAACATTCAGTACTTC. The chain employs TRBV14 and TRBJ2-4, with D possibly TRBD2 on 7 matching bases. V lost 3 bases and J lost 7, with 10 bases in between. Germline values: CDR1 SGHDN, CDR2 FVKESK. The CDR3 totals 13 residues.

In nucleotides, the CDR3 is TGCGCCAGCAGCCCCCGGTTGAGCGGGGTAGGAGAGACCCAGTACTTC. Translated: CASSPRLSGVGETQYF. V usage is TRBV5-1 and J usage is TRBJ2-5; 7 positions agree with TRBD2. This CDR3 has 16 residues. The V gene end was trimmed by 4 bases and the J gene end by 4 bases; junction bases not matched to a gene: 13. CDR1 and CDR2 from the germline V gene are SGHRS and YFSETQ. Full variable domain (rest looked up from reference TRBV5-1 and TRBJ2-5): KAGVTQTPRYLIKTRGQQVTLSCSPISGHRSVSWYQQTPGQGLQFLFEYFSETQRNKGNFPGRFSGRQFSNSRSEMNVSTLELGDSALYLCASSPRLSGVGETQYFGPGTRLLVL.

This clone came up once. This chain uses TRBV7-9 with TRBJ2-5, with D maybe TRBD2 (6 bases). In germline, CDR1 is SEHNR, CDR2 FQNEAQ (reference sequence). Trimming took off 1 base at V and 4 bases at J, with 13 bases between the two ends. CDR3 length: 15 amino acids. CDR3 protein: CASSLEEGRAETQYF. The DNA for the CDR3 is TGTGCCAGCAGCTTAGAGGAGGGAAGGGCAGAGACCCAGTACTTC.

This chain joins TRBV9 and TRBJ1-1; D gene unclear. The CDR3 consists of 15 residues. CDR1 and CDR2 (germline): SGDLS, YYNGEE. V lost 4 bases to trimming and J lost 0 bases, with 13 bases between them. CDR3 region: CASSPTSVVNTEAFF. The CDR3 bases are TGTGCCAGCAGCCCTACGTCTGTAGTGAACACTGAAGCTTTCTTT.

This clone was counted a few times. Additional DNA sequences in this sample encode the identical CDR3. This chain connects TRBV19 to TRBJ2-1, with D possibly matching TRBD1 (6 bases). CDR1 and CDR2 from the germline V gene are LNHDA and SQIVND (reference sequence). V lost 9 bases and J 0 bases, leaving 15 bases between the germline ends. CDR3 length: 15 residues. The CDR3 is CASGKAGVSYNEQFF. The DNA of the CDR3 is TGTGCCAGCGGGAAAGCAGGGGTCTCCTACAATGAGCAGTTCTTC.

The rearrangement joins TRBV10-3 to TRBJ2-2, with TRBD2 identical over 9 bases. There are 16 residues in the CDR3. Germline assignment: CDR1 ENHRY and CDR2 SYGVKD. The ends lost 4 bases at V and 3 bases at J; junction bases unmatched: 6. CDR3: CAISAGGGRDTGELFF. The CDR3 bases are TGTGCCATCAGTGCGGGCGGCGGGAGGGACACCGGGGAGCTGTTTTTT.

The V call is TRBV5-1, the J call TRBJ2-7, with 9 bases that match TRBD2. With 0 bases clipped from V and 7 bases from J, the junction kept 8 bases outside the gene matches. Germline V gene sequence: CDR1 SGHRS, CDR2 YFSETQ. The CDR3 totals 15 residues. The CDR3 spells CASSLGGTSLGEQYF. CDR3 nucleotide sequence: TGCGCCAGCAGCTTGGGCGGGACTAGCCTCGGGGAGCAGTACTTC.

The chain couples TRBV7-2 to TRBJ2-5, with 9 bases identical to TRBD1. Unmatched junction bases numbered 5, after V lost 5 bases and J lost 4 bases. The CDR3 is 14 amino acids. Germline V gives CDR1 SGHTA, CDR2 FQGNSA. CDR3 loop: CASSGNRGLETQYF. DNA for the CDR3: TGTGCCAGCAGCGGGAACAGGGGGCTAGAGACCCAGTACTTC.